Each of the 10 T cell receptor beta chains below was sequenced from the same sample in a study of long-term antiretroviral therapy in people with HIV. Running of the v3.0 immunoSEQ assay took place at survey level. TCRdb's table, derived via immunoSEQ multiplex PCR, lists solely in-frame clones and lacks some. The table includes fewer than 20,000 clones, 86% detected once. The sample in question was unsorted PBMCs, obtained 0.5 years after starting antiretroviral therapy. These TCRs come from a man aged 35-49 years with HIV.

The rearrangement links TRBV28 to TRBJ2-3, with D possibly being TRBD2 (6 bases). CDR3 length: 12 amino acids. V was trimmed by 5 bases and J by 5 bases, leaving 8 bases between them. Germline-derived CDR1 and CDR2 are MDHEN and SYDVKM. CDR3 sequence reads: CASSRDLDTQYF. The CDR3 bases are TGTGCCAGCAGTCGGGACTTAGATACGCAGTATTTT.

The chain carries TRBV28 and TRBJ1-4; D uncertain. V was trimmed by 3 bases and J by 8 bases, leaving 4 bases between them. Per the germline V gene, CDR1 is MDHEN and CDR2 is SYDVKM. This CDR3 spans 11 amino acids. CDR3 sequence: CASSFKEKLFF. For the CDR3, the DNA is TGTGCCAGCAGTTTTAAGGAAAAACTGTTTTTT.

For the CDR3, the DNA is TGTGCCAGCAGCCAGTACCGGGACAGTGTTTATGGCTACACCTTC. Protein product: CASSQYRDSVYGYTF. This chain joins TRBV11-2 and TRBJ1-2; TRBD1 aligns across 7 bases. V trimming: 5 bases; J trimming: 5 bases; junction bases outside the gene matches: 11. Germline V gene lookup returns CDR1 SGHAT and CDR2 FQNNGV. The CDR3 covers 15 residues.

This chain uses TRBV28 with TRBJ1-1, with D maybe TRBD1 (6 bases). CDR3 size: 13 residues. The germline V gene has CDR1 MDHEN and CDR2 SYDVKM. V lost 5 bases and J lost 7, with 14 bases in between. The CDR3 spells CASSGTNGFEAFF. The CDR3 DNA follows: TGTGCCAGCAGTGGGACAAACGGATTTGAAGCTTTCTTT.

The CDR3, as DNA: TGTGCCAGCGTTCCGGGGCTAGCGGGATCCTACGAGCAGTACTTC. It yields the protein CASVPGLAGSYEQYF. This sequence joins TRBV2 and TRBJ2-7; 9 bases match TRBD2. The CDR3 has 15 residues. Trimming took 8 bases from V and 1 from J; bases not matched to a gene: 9. Germline CDR1 is SNHLY and CDR2 is FYNNEI.

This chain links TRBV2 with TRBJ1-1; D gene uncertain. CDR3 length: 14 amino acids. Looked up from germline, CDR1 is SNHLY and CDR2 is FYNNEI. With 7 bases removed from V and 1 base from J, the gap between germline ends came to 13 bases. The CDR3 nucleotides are TGTGCCAGCACCCTCGTTCTCCCGAACACTGAAGCTTTCTTT. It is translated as CASTLVLPNTEAFF. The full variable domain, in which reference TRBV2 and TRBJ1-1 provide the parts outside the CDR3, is EPEVTQTPSHQVTQMGQEVILRCVPISNHLYFYWYRQILGQKVEFLVSFYNNEISEKSEIFDDQFSVERPDGSNFTLKIRSTKLEDSAMYFCASTLVLPNTEAFFGQGTRLTVV.

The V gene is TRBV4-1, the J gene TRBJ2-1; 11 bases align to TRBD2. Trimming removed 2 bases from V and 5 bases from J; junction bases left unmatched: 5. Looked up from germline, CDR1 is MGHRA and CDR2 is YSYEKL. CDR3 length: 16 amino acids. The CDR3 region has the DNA TGCGCCAGCAGCCAACTTAGCGGGGGGGATAACAATGAGCAGTTCTTC. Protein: CASSQLSGGDNNEQFF.

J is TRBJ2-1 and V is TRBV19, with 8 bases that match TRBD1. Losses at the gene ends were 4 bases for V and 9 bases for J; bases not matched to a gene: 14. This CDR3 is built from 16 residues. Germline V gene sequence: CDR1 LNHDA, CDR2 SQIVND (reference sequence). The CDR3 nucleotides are TGTGCCAGTAGTAGCCCCGGGCAGGGGGCGGTCGGTGAGCAGTTCTTC. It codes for CASSSPGQGAVGEQFF.

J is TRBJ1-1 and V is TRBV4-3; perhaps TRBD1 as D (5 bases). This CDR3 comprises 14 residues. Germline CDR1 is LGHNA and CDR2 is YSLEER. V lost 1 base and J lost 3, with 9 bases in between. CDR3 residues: CASSQAGQDTEAFF. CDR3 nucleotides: TGCGCCAGCAGCCAAGCCGGACAAGACACTGAAGCTTTCTTT.

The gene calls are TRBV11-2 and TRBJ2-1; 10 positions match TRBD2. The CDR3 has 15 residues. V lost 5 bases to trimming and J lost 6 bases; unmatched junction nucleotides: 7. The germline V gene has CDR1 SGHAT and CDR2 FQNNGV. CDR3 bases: TGTGCCAGCAGCCAACCGGGACTAGCGTCCAATGAGCAGTTCTTC. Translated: CASSQPGLASNEQFF. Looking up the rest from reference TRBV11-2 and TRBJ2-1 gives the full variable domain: EAGVAQSPRYKIIEKRQSVAFWCNPISGHATLYWYQQILGQGPKLLIQFQNNGVVDDSQLPKDRFSAERLKGVDSTLKIQPAKLEDSAVYLCASSQPGLASNEQFFGPGTRLTVL.